A single sample is the source of the 30 T cell receptor beta chains below, sequenced in a study of blood T cell repertoires in COVID-19. Here immunoSEQ multiplex PCR was the method, and the copy in TCRdb shows in-frame clones only, minus some. The data show around 140,000 clones, with approximately 84% seen just once and 2.6% held by the top ten. The sample was peripheral blood. These receptors all stem from a human donor with acute or convalescent COVID-19. The donor label of this sample is uncertain.

The chain joins TRBV7-9 to TRBJ1-1; 9 bases align to TRBD1. The CDR3 covers 16 residues. The germline V gene encodes CDR1 SEHNR and CDR2 FQNEAQ (reference sequence). J gave up 6 bases and V 1 base, and 9 bases lay outside the gene matches. In DNA form, the CDR3 reads TGTGCCAGCAGCTTAGACCGGGACAGGGTTTTCGCTGAAGCTTTCTTT. Translation: CASSLDRDRVFAEAFF.

The V and J genes are TRBV30 and TRBJ2-5; D gene ambiguous. The CDR3 is 14 amino acids. Germline-derived CDR1 and CDR2 are GTSNPN and SVGIG (reference sequence). V was trimmed by 1 base and J by 0 bases, leaving 9 bases between them. DNA for the CDR3: TGTGCCTGGAGTGGCCAGAAGTACCAAGAGACCCAGTACTTC. Protein sequence: CAWSGQKYQETQYF.

This clone was detected only a few times. The rearrangement joins TRBV7-9 to TRBJ1-5; TRBD1 agrees at 7 bases. Trimming removed 1 base from V and 6 bases from J; junction bases left unmatched: 3. Germline V gene sequence: CDR1 SEHNR, CDR2 FQNEAQ (reference sequence). The CDR3 is 14 residues long. The CDR3 bases are TGTGCCAGCAGCTTAGTAGGGGGCTCTCAGCCCCAGCATTTT. Translated: CASSLVGGSQPQHF.

The V and J genes are TRBV27 and TRBJ2-1; tentatively, D is TRBD2 (6 bases). The CDR3 contains 13 residues. Per germline, CDR1 MNHEY and CDR2 SMNVEV (reference sequence). Trimming removed 4 bases from V and 7 bases from J, with 11 bases in between. The CDR3, as DNA: TGTGCCAGCAGTTGGTCTCGGGGGAATGAGCAGTTCTTC. Translating it yields CASSWSRGNEQFF.

DNA of the CDR3: TGCAGCGTCTCACCCGGGACAGGGCCCGGAAACACCATATATTTT. Translating it yields CSVSPGTGPGNTIYF. The chain links TRBV29-1 to TRBJ1-3; 9 nucleotides line up with TRBD1. Germline values: CDR1 SQVTM, CDR2 ANQGSEA. With V trimmed by 6 bases and J by 4 bases, 10 bases remained unmatched. The CDR3 length is 15 residues.

The V gene is TRBV5-1, the J gene TRBJ2-2, with D maybe TRBD2 (5 bases). V lost 4 bases, J lost 5 bases, and 12 bases lay in between. The CDR3 contains 14 residues. Germline V gene lookup returns CDR1 SGHRS and CDR2 YFSETQ. CDR3 sequence reads: CASSGSWTTGELFF. The CDR3 DNA sequence: TGCGCCAGCAGCGGGAGCTGGACTACCGGGGAGCTGTTTTTT.

The rearrangement links TRBV5-1 to TRBJ1-2, with 11 bases identical to TRBD1. With V trimmed by 0 bases and J by 11 bases, 6 bases remained unmatched. This CDR3 is built from 14 residues. Germline V gene sequence: CDR1 SGHRS, CDR2 YFSETQ. The CDR3 loop is CASSLGRDRGSYTF. In nucleotides, the CDR3 is TGCGCCAGCAGCTTGGGACGGGACAGGGGGAGTTACACCTTC.

This chain connects TRBV7-9 to TRBJ2-2, with 12 bases aligning to TRBD2. CDR1 and CDR2 from the germline V gene are SEHNR and FQNEAQ (reference sequence). The CDR3 has 16 amino acids. J was trimmed by 4 bases and V by 5 bases; bases with no gene match: 5. CDR3 nucleotide sequence: TGTGCCAGCAGCACTAGCGGGAGGTCGAGCACCGGGGAGCTGTTTTTT. Its translation is CASSTSGRSSTGELFF.

This chain uses TRBV15 with TRBJ2-3, with 8 bases aligning to TRBD2. CDR3 length: 15 amino acids. Germline loops: CDR1 LNHNV, CDR2 YYDKDF (reference sequence). J was trimmed by 10 bases and V by 9 bases; bases with no gene match: 18. CDR3 DNA sequence: TGTGCCACAAGCCCTCCGGGACTAGTTTCTTATTCGCAGTATTTT. The encoded protein is CATSPPGLVSYSQYF. Variable domain in full (rest from reference TRBV15 and TRBJ2-3): DAMVIQNPRYQVTQFGKPVTLSCSQTLNHNVMYWYQQKSSQAPKLLFHYYDKDFNNEADTPDNFQSRRPNTSFCFLDIRSPGLGDTAMYLCATSPPGLVSYSQYFGPGTRLTVL.

V usage is TRBV6-5 and J usage is TRBJ2-2; tentatively, D is TRBD1 (6 bases). The CDR3 spans 14 residues. Trimming took 6 bases from V and 4 from J, leaving 12 bases between them. Germline V gene lookup returns CDR1 MNHEY and CDR2 SVGAGI. CDR3 residues: CASRGTLVTGELFF. The CDR3, as DNA: TGTGCCAGCAGGGGGACATTAGTCACCGGGGAGCTGTTTTTT.

CDR3 in DNA: TGTGCCAGCAGCCCCTACCCGGGCAGGGAAGAATATTTT. Its translation is CASSPYPGREEYF. The gene calls are TRBV7-9 and TRBJ1-3; possibly TRBD1 for D (5 bases). Germline assignment: CDR1 SEHNR and CDR2 FQNEAQ (reference sequence). There are 13 residues in the CDR3. V lost 5 bases to trimming and J lost 15 bases, with 20 bases between them.

V is TRBV5-6 and J is TRBJ2-3, with a tentative D call TRBD2 (6 bases). CDR1 and CDR2 from the germline V gene are SGHDT and YYEEEE. Deletions cut 0 bases from V and 1 base from J, with 9 bases between. The CDR3 spans 15 residues. This CDR3 reads CASSLGGAGTDTQYF. CDR3 DNA: TGTGCCAGCAGCTTGGGCGGGGCCGGCACAGATACGCAGTATTTT. The variable domain in full, with the rest retrieved from reference TRBV5-6 and TRBJ2-3, is DAGVTQSPTHLIKTRGQQVTLRCSPKSGHDTVSWYQQALGQGPQFIFQYYEEEERQRGNFPDRFSGHQFPNYSSELNVNALLLGDSALYLCASSLGGAGTDTQYFGPGTRLTVL.

V is TRBV19 and J is TRBJ1-4, with D possibly being TRBD1 (5 bases). Trimming stripped 5 bases from V and 8 bases from J, with 12 bases between. The germline CDR1 and CDR2 sequences are LNHDA and SQIVND (reference sequence). The CDR3 extends over 13 amino acids. CDR3 residues: CASSPGLGEKLFF. The CDR3 region has the DNA TGTGCCAGTAGTCCGGGACTCGGAGAAAAACTGTTTTTT.

The chain recombines TRBV5-4 with TRBJ2-4, with D perhaps TRBD2 (5 bases). Trimming cost V 0 bases and J 4 bases, with 11 bases left between them. This CDR3 contains 15 residues. Germline V gene sequence: CDR1 SGHNT, CDR2 YYREEE (reference sequence). CDR3 sequence (DNA): TGTGCCAGCAGCTTGGATCCCGGGGAGAAAAACATTCAGTACTTC. Residues: CASSLDPGEKNIQYF.

This chain connects TRBV15 to TRBJ2-1; 9 bases agree with TRBD2. CDR1 and CDR2 from the germline V gene are LNHNV and YYDKDF (reference sequence). The V gene end was trimmed by 0 bases and the J gene end by 6 bases; junction bases not matched to a gene: 9. CDR3 length: 17 residues. The CDR3, as DNA: TGTGCCACCAGCAGAGAAATGGGCGGGGGGGCGGTCAATGAGCAGTTCTTC. Protein sequence: CATSREMGGGAVNEQFF.

This clone turned up a few times. The J gene is TRBJ1-5, the V gene TRBV7-8; the D gene is possibly TRBD1 (5 bases). This CDR3 comprises 14 residues. V gave up 7 bases and J gave up 1 base, with 11 bases separating them. CDR1 is SGHVS, CDR2 FQNEAQ, per germline. CDR3 sequence (DNA): TGTGCCAGCACCGTAGGGGTGAGCAATCAGCCCCAGCATTTT. Translating gives CASTVGVSNQPQHF.

The V and J genes are TRBV10-3 and TRBJ1-5; D not resolved. Trimming removed 4 bases at V and 5 bases at J, with 6 bases between. The CDR3 spans 12 residues. CDR1 is ENHRY, CDR2 SYGVKD, per germline. The DNA for the CDR3 is TGTGCCATCAGTGGAGTTGATCAGCCCCAGCATTTT. The encoded protein is CAISGVDQPQHF.

This clone was seen only once. The chain carries TRBV3-1 (or the pseudogene TRBV3-2) and TRBJ2-3; tentative D call: TRBD2 (7 bases). The CDR3 is 17 residues long. Germline values: CDR1 LGHDT, CDR2 YNNKEL (reference sequence). Trimming took 4 bases from V and 7 from J, leaving 24 bases between them. The CDR3 DNA reads TGTGCCAGCAGCCCCGCCGGTAGGGGGGGGGCCGTAAATACGCAGTATTTT. Translated: CASSPAGRGGAVNTQYF.

The chain uses TRBV20-1 and TRBJ2-3, with D possibly being TRBD1 (5 bases). Germline V gene data show CDR1 as DFQATT and CDR2 as SNEGSKA (reference sequence). Trimming left V 3 bases short and J 6 bases short, with 25 bases between. The CDR3 loop spans 17 amino acids. CDR3: CSASEAYRWGQRDTQYF. The CDR3 bases are TGCAGTGCTAGTGAGGCCTACAGGTGGGGCCAACGGGATACGCAGTATTTT.

The J gene is TRBJ1-5, the V gene TRBV19, with 11 nucleotides matching TRBD1. Germline CDR1 is LNHDA and CDR2 is SQIVND (reference sequence). The CDR3 contains 14 residues. V was clipped by 5 bases and J by 7 bases; unmatched bases: 4. The CDR3 region is CASSLGTGGQPQHF. CDR3 bases: TGTGCCAGTAGTCTCGGGACAGGGGGGCAGCCCCAGCATTTT.

The genes are TRBV9 and TRBJ1-6, with D possibly matching TRBD1 (6 bases). CDR1 and CDR2 (germline): SGDLS, YYNGEE. The V gene lost 2 bases and the J gene lost 9 bases, with 12 bases spanning the gap. The CDR3 runs to 14 residues. DNA of the CDR3: TGTGCCAGCAGCGTGGGGACAAAAAGTTCACCCCTCCACTTT. Its translation: CASSVGTKSSPLHF.

The V gene is TRBV19, the J gene TRBJ1-5; unclear D gene. Per the germline V gene, CDR1 is LNHDA and CDR2 is SQIVND (reference sequence). This CDR3 has 15 residues. V lost 7 bases and J 3 bases, leaving 16 bases between the germline ends. The CDR3 loop is CASKAFYGDNQPQHF. The CDR3 coding sequence is TGTGCCAGTAAGGCGTTTTACGGGGACAATCAGCCCCAGCATTTT.

The rearrangement uses TRBV7-3 and TRBJ2-5, with D maybe TRBD1 (7 bases). The V gene's germline CDR1 is SGHTA and CDR2 FQGTGA. Trimming shortened V by 4 bases and J by 5 bases, and 17 bases separated the two germline ends. CDR3 length: 15 amino acids. The CDR3 is CASSSRAGGSETQYF. The CDR3 DNA is TGTGCCAGCAGCTCCAGAGCAGGGGGGAGTGAGACCCAGTACTTC. Together with reference TRBV7-3 and TRBJ2-5, the CDR3 gives the full variable domain: GAGVSQTPSNKVTEKGKYVELRCDPISGHTALYWYRQSLGQGPEFLIYFQGTGAADDSGLPNDRFFAVRPEGSVSTLKIQRTERGDSAVYLCASSSRAGGSETQYFGPGTRLLVL.

The chain links TRBV6-1 to TRBJ2-3, with 9 bases identical to TRBD2. Germline CDR1 is MNHNS and CDR2 is SASEGT. V lost 0 bases to trimming and J lost 4 bases; unmatched junction nucleotides: 5. The CDR3 is 16 amino acids. CDR3 amino acids: CASSEARGRAADTQYF. Written as DNA, the CDR3 is TGTGCCAGCAGTGAAGCGCGCGGGAGGGCCGCAGATACGCAGTATTTT.

This chain links TRBV20-1 with TRBJ1-1, with 9 nucleotides matching TRBD1. This CDR3 contains 11 residues. The V and J ends lost 6 bases and 4 bases, in that order; junction bases with no gene match: 0. The germline gives CDR1 DFQATT, CDR2 SNEGSKA (reference sequence). CDR3 sequence reads: CSATGGTEAFF. CDR3 nucleotide sequence: TGCAGTGCGACAGGGGGCACTGAAGCTTTCTTT.

This chain joins TRBV10-3 and TRBJ1-4, with D unresolved. Germline assignment: CDR1 ENHRY and CDR2 SYGVKD. The CDR3 contains 15 residues. Trimming pared 2 bases from V and 7 bases from J, leaving 14 bases between. CDR3 in amino acids: CAISEHIRSGEKLFF. The CDR3 DNA reads as TGTGCCATCAGTGAGCACATTCGGAGTGGTGAAAAACTGTTTTTT.

This chain uses TRBV5-7 with TRBJ1-3; possibly TRBD1 for D (5 bases). TRBV5-7 is filed as an ORF, its function uncertain. There are 15 residues in the CDR3. V was shortened by 4 bases and J by 0 bases, with 11 bases between the two germline ends. CDR3 amino acids: CASSLEGASGNTIYF. The CDR3 DNA reads TGTGCCAGCAGCCTGGAAGGGGCCTCTGGAAACACCATATATTTT.

As concerns this clone: The junction departs from the called germline gene at one end, perhaps through a read error. J is TRBJ1-5 and V is TRBV9; 7 bases map to TRBD1. Germline V gene data show CDR1 as SGDLS and CDR2 as YYNGEE. The CDR3 has 14 amino acids. This chain's CDR3 is CAISLDRVGQPQHF. Written as DNA, the CDR3 is TGTGCCATCAGCCTCGACAGGGTTGGCCAGCCCCAGCATTTT.

The chain joins TRBV6-5 to TRBJ1-3; D call uncertain. The CDR3 extends over 15 amino acids. Germline CDR1 and CDR2: MNHEY and SVGAGI. The V and J ends lost 7 bases and 0 bases respectively, with 13 bases between them. The CDR3 region has the DNA TGTGCCAGCACCCCGGGAGGAGTCTCTGGAAACACCATATATTTT. Translation: CASTPGGVSGNTIYF.

CDR3 region: CSASDSGGTDTQYF. The CDR3 coding sequence is TGCAGTGCTAGTGATAGCGGGGGCACAGATACGCAGTATTTT. The chain links TRBV20-1 to TRBJ2-3; 8 bases agree with TRBD2. V was pared by 3 bases and J by 1 base, with 3 bases of the junction left unmatched. Germline CDR1 is DFQATT and CDR2 is SNEGSKA (reference sequence). CDR3 length equals 14 residues.